The next 6 T cell receptor beta chains were all read from a single sample in a study of shared clonotypes between healthy human individuals. This table comes from immunoSEQ multiplex PCR, and its TCRdb copy is limited to in-frame clones, with some not included. This sample has about 380,000 clones; 95% to 97% occur once, and the top ten carry less than 0.35%. The sequencing input was memory CD8+ T cells sorted from blood. Subset of the sample: CD45RO+ cells pooled with CCR7-negative TemRA cells. The receptors were gathered from a man younger than 40 in good health.

The genes are TRBV6-5 and TRBJ2-3; D ambiguous. The CDR3 spans 15 residues. V was pared by 4 bases and J by 6 bases, with 17 bases between. Germline V gives CDR1 MNHEY, CDR2 SVGAGI. The CDR3: CASSSRPPVVDTQYF. In DNA, the CDR3 is TGTGCCAGCAGTTCACGGCCCCCCGTCGTTGATACGCAGTATTTT.

The chain has TRBV10-3 and TRBJ2-1, with TRBD2 matching over 10 bases. With 3 bases clipped from V and 1 base from J, the junction kept 6 bases outside the gene matches. Per germline, CDR1 ENHRY and CDR2 SYGVKD. This CDR3 spans 17 amino acids. CDR3 coding DNA: TGTGCCATCAGTGAATCCCTTAGCGGGGGGTCCTACAATGAGCAGTTCTTC. It translates to CAISESLSGGSYNEQFF.

The rearrangement uses TRBV19 and TRBJ2-7, with 9 bases that match TRBD1. V dropped 3 bases and J dropped 3; count of bases not matched to a gene: 6. Germline assignment: CDR1 LNHDA and CDR2 SQIVND (reference sequence). This CDR3 contains 15 residues. Here the CDR3 DNA reads TGTGCCAGTAGTATCTCCGGGACAGGGTACTACGAGCAGTACTTC. It translates to CASSISGTGYYEQYF.

V and J are TRBV5-4 and TRBJ2-3; no definite D call. Trimming shortened V by 0 bases and J by 5 bases, and 13 bases separated the two germline ends. The germline gives CDR1 SGHNT, CDR2 YYREEE (reference sequence). This CDR3 is 15 amino acids long. The CDR3 DNA reads TGTGCCAGCAGCTTGGCCTCGAGACGGAGAGATACGCAGTATTTT. It specifies CASSLASRRRDTQYF.

The J gene is TRBJ2-5, the V gene TRBV7-2, with 9 bases matching TRBD2. The junction had 19 bases not matched to a gene; V was cut back by 4 bases and J by 4 bases. Germline CDR1 SGHTA, CDR2 FQGNSA. This CDR3 contains 19 residues. This CDR3 is CASSSVGKGLAGDAETQYF. The CDR3 DNA follows: TGTGCCAGCAGCTCGGTGGGGAAGGGATTAGCGGGAGATGCAGAGACCCAGTACTTC.

The rearrangement uses TRBV6-6 and TRBJ2-2; TRBD2 might be the D (6 bases). The CDR3 has 14 amino acids. Trimming cost V 5 bases and J 3 bases, with 10 bases left between them. In germline, CDR1 is MNHNY, CDR2 SVGAGI (reference sequence). DNA of the CDR3: TGTGCCAGCAGTCCTTTAGCGGACACCGGGGAGCTGTTTTTT. This gives the protein CASSPLADTGELFF.